A selection of T cell receptor beta chains follows, all from one sample in a study of response to subunit inactivated influenza vaccine. In TCRdb, the RT-PCR reads were re-called with MiXCR into one record per CDR3 protein. The sample gives under 950,000 distinct CDR3 sequences, about 20% of which show up once; about 10% is in the top ten. Sequenced material: PBMCs from blood, taken around 5 days after vaccination. The source is a man between 50 and 59 years old who received an inactivated influenza vaccine. CDR3s include the opening cysteine and the closing phenylalanine or tryptophan. A D gene is named only where the DNA matches it firmly. A row's size may be missing; if present it is once, few, many or a size class.

>TRBJ2-5|TRBV3-1|few|-
CASSLPPGSQETQYF
TGTGCCAGCAGCCTCCCTCCAGGAAGCCAAGAGACCCAGTACTTC
>TRBJ2-7|TRBV11-2|-|-
CASSYPRGGRVSYEQYF
TGTGCCAGCAGTTACCCTAGGGGCGGGCGTGTCTCCTACGAGCAGTACTTC
>TRBJ2-1|TRBV20-1|-|TRBD2
CSATGGRAVSREQFF
TGCAGTGCTACTGGGGGGAGGGCCGTTAGCAGGGAGCAGTTCTTC
>TRBJ2-3|TRBV20-1|-|TRBD1
CSARDGDRVIGDTQYF
TGCAGTGCTAGAGATGGGGACAGGGTTATTGGAGATACGCAGTATTTT
>TRBJ2-1|TRBV3-1|-|TRBD2
CASSQGGTSGTQQFF
TGTGCCAGCAGCCAAGGGGGGACTAGCGGGACCCAGCAGTTCTTC
>TRBJ2-5|TRBV5-4|few|TRBD2
CASSVGTSARETQYF
TGTGCCAGCAGCGTCGGGACTAGCGCACGCGAGACCCAGTACTTC
>TRBJ2-5|TRBV12-3/TRBV12-4|few|TRBD2
CASSFGGRLNQETQYF
TGTGCCAGCAGCTTCGGGGGGAGACTAAACCAAGAGACCCAGTACTTC
>TRBJ2-1|TRBV6-2/TRBV6-3|few|-
CASSYSDRQKQFF
TGTGCCAGCAGTTACTCCGACAGGCAGAAGCAGTTCTTC
>TRBJ2-5|TRBV7-8|-|TRBD2
CASSPLLAQQETQYF
TGTGCCAGCAGCCCTTTACTAGCGCAGCAAGAGACCCAGTACTTC
>TRBJ2-5|TRBV10-3|many|-
CAISRPFQETQYF
TGTGCCATCAGTAGGCCCTTTCAAGAGACCCAGTACTTC
>TRBJ1-4|TRBV18|many|-
CASSRQTEKLFF
TGTGCCAGCTCACGTCAGACTGAAAAACTGTTTTTT
>TRBJ1-1|TRBV10-3|few|-
CAISDRRGNTEAFF
TGTGCCATCAGTGATCGTAGGGGGAACACTGAAGCTTTCTTT
>TRBJ2-1|TRBV9|few|TRBD2
CASSVVAGGIPSSYNEQFF
TGTGCCAGCAGCGTAGTTGCGGGGGGTATCCCGAGCTCCTACAATGAGCAGTTCTTC
>TRBJ2-3|TRBV12-3/TRBV12-4|-|-
CASSSRQSTTDTQYF
TGTGCCAGCAGCTCTAGACAGTCGACCACAGATACGCAGTATTTT
>TRBJ2-7|TRBV20-1|-|TRBD1
CSARSLDRDVGEQYF
TGCAGTGCTAGGTCCTTGGACAGGGACGTCGGCGAGCAGTACTTC
>TRBJ2-2|TRBV30|-|TRBD2
CAWTPGLAGTGELFF
TGTGCCTGGACGCCGGGACTAGCGGGAACCGGGGAGCTGTTTTTT
>TRBJ2-3|TRBV12-3/TRBV12-4|many|-
CASSRDSPYTDTQYF
TGTGCCAGCAGTCGCGACAGTCCCTACACAGATACGCAGTATTTT
>TRBJ2-3|TRBV24-1|few|-
CATSDTDRPRDTQYF
TGTGCCACCAGTGATACGGACAGACCGCGGGATACGCAGTATTTT
>TRBJ1-1|TRBV6-1|-|-
CASSLGGAMDTEAFF
TGTGCCAGCAGCCTCGGCGGGGCCATGGACACTGAAGCTTTCTTT
>TRBJ2-7|TRBV27|-|-
CASSSAQDYEQYF
TGTGCCAGCAGTTCTGCCCAGGACTACGAGCAGTACTTC
>TRBJ2-2|TRBV7-8|few|-
CASSLATDPNTGELFF
TGTGCCAGCAGCTTAGCGACAGATCCGAACACCGGGGAGCTGTTTTTT
>TRBJ2-1|TRBV2|-|TRBD2
CASSLTSASSYNEQFF
TGTGCCAGCAGTCTAACTAGCGCGAGCTCCTACAATGAGCAGTTCTTC
>TRBJ2-7|TRBV28|few|-
CASSLFNFYEQYF
TGTGCCAGCAGTTTATTTAATTTTTACGAGCAGTACTTC
>TRBJ2-1|TRBV7-3|-|-
CASSLKGPVTRRALSYNEQFF
TGTGCCAGCAGCTTAAAGGGCCCGGTCACACGGCGGGCGCTCTCCTACAATGAGCAGTTCTTC
>TRBJ1-5|TRBV5-5|many|-
CASSFLVGGNQPQHF
TGTGCCAGCAGCTTTTTGGTGGGGGGCAATCAGCCCCAGCATTTT
>TRBJ2-1|TRBV20-1|-|-
CSAKLPGGMRNEQFF
TGCAGTGCTAAACTTCCTGGCGGGATGCGCAATGAGCAGTTCTTC
>TRBJ2-5|TRBV6-1|-|-
CASSEWGGGGETQYF
TGTGCCAGCAGTGAATGGGGAGGGGGCGGTGAGACCCAGTACTTC
>TRBJ1-1|TRBV19|few|-
CASSMAGGNTEAFF
TGTGCCAGTAGTATGGCCGGAGGGAACACTGAAGCTTTCTTT
>TRBJ2-7|TRBV7-2|few|TRBD1
CASSPGDSRNEQYF
TGTGCCAGCAGCCCTGGGGACAGTCGGAACGAGCAGTACTTC
>TRBJ2-7|TRBV20-1|-|TRBD2
CSAKGLAGQSYEQYF
TGCAGTGCTAAAGGACTAGCGGGACAGTCCTACGAGCAGTACTTC
>TRBJ2-1|TRBV4-2|-|TRBD2
CASSQARLAGGHEQFF
TGTGCCAGCAGCCAAGCCAGACTAGCGGGGGGACATGAGCAGTTCTTC
>TRBJ2-1|TRBV7-3|many|TRBD2
CASSSPGLKNEQFF
TGTGCCAGCAGCTCCCCGGGACTAAAGAATGAGCAGTTCTTC
>TRBJ1-5|TRBV7-8|-|TRBD1
CASSLDRAGVSNQPQHF
TGTGCCAGCAGCTTGGACAGGGCCGGAGTTAGCAATCAGCCCCAGCATTTT
>TRBJ2-7|TRBV7-9|-|-
CASSFAVRGRLRHEQYF
TGTGCCAGCAGCTTTGCCGTCAGGGGACGGCTCCGGCACGAGCAGTACTTC
>TRBJ1-2|TRBV5-8|-|-
CASSLGARGVTYGYTF
TGTGCCAGCAGCTTGGGGGCAAGGGGAGTGACCTATGGCTACACCTTC
>TRBJ2-7|TRBV5-1|few|TRBD2
CASTSGLAGSGEQYF
TGCGCCAGCACTTCCGGACTAGCGGGATCTGGCGAGCAGTACTTC
>TRBJ1-5|TRBV12-3/TRBV12-4|few|-
CASSLGPGGPSNQPQHF
TGTGCCAGCAGCCTTGGCCCGGGGGGGCCGTCAAATCAGCCCCAGCATTTT
>TRBJ2-1|TRBV5-4|-|-
CASSIPGRDNEQFF
TGTGCCAGCAGCATTCCGGGGAGAGACAATGAGCAGTTCTTC
>TRBJ2-1|TRBV20-1|few|-
CSARDPTLQTQFF
TGCAGTGCTAGAGACCCCACTCTTCAAACGCAGTTCTTC